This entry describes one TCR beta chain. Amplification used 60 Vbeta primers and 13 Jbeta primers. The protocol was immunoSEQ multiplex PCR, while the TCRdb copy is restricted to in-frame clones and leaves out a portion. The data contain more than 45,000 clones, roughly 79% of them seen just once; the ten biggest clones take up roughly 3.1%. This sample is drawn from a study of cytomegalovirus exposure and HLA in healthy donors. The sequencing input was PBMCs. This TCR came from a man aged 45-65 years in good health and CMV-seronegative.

DNA for the CDR3: TGTGCCAGCAGCCCGGGCTTGCAGGGCCACTATGGCTACACCTTC. Translated: CASSPGLQGHYGYTF. The chain combines TRBV7-2 with TRBJ1-2; TRBD1 is a possible D gene (5 bases). Germline V gene sequence: CDR1 SGHTA, CDR2 FQGNSA. CDR3 size: 15 residues. The ends were cut back, 5 bases at V and 3 bases at J, with 16 bases in the middle.